The 9 T cell receptor beta chains below all came from one sample that was sequenced in a study of blood T cells in healthy people across ages. A second PCR of roughly 7 to 11 cycles used a sample-barcoded 5' primer and a J-beta primer mix. TCRdb redid the calling of the 5' RACE reads with MiXCR, one entry per CDR3 protein. The table records about 1.8 million distinct CDR3 sequences, approximately 50% of them present only once. The sample comprised blood. The receptors here all came from a woman aged 40 to 49 in good health.

This clonotype has a handful of counts. The V and J genes are TRBV2 and TRBJ1-2; D is ambiguous. CDR1 and CDR2 (germline): SNHLY, FYNNEI. CDR3 length: 13 residues. Trimming took off 6 bases at V and 4 bases at J, with 12 bases between the two ends. The CDR3 coding sequence is TGTGCCAGCAGGGACCAGCCGACCTATGGCTACACCTTC. Translating gives CASRDQPTYGYTF.

This clonotype occurred a few times. This chain connects TRBV28 to TRBJ2-1; 8 positions agree with TRBD1. Germline values: CDR1 MDHEN, CDR2 SYDVKM. This CDR3 comprises 18 residues. V lost 5 bases to trimming and J lost 4 bases; unmatched junction nucleotides: 16. The CDR3 sequence: CASSVKQGDLTTYNEQFF. The CDR3 bases are TGTGCCAGCAGTGTGAAACAGGGGGACCTCACGACTTACAATGAGCAGTTCTTC.

This clonotype was found a few times. This CDR3 is CATSRLQGSETQYF. CDR3 nucleotide sequence: TGTGCCACCAGCAGACTACAGGGGTCCGAGACCCAGTACTTC. The chain joins TRBV15 to TRBJ2-5; 7 bases are shared with TRBD1. This CDR3 is built from 14 residues. Losses at the gene ends were 2 bases for V and 5 bases for J; bases not matched to a gene: 5. Germline V gene sequence: CDR1 LNHNV, CDR2 YYDKDF (reference sequence).

This clonotype was counted many times. The genes are TRBV27 and TRBJ2-7, with D tentatively TRBD1 (5 bases). Trimming cost V 4 bases and J 2 bases, with 12 bases left between them. Germline V gene sequence: CDR1 MNHEY, CDR2 SMNVEV (reference sequence). The length of the CDR3 is 14 residues. The CDR3 region is CASSWGTGTYEQYF. DNA for the CDR3: TGTGCCAGCAGTTGGGGTACAGGAACCTACGAGCAGTACTTC.

This sequence joins TRBV14 and TRBJ1-1; 7 bases align to TRBD1. V was pared by 4 bases and J by 3 bases, with 8 bases of the junction left unmatched. This CDR3 has 15 amino acids. Germline V lookup: CDR1 SGHDN, CDR2 FVKESK. CDR3 loop: CASSRSGGGDTEAFF. CDR3 coding DNA: TGTGCCAGCAGCCGCTCAGGGGGAGGTGACACTGAAGCTTTCTTT.

The gene calls are TRBV7-9 and TRBJ2-5, with TRBD2 identical over 7 bases. The CDR3 extends over 16 amino acids. The germline CDR1 and CDR2 sequences are SEHNR and FQNEAQ (reference sequence). Trimming at V came to 5 bases and at J to 2 bases, leaving 11 bases not matched to a gene. The CDR3 DNA reads as TGTGCCAGCAGCCTTGGAGGACTAGACGGGCAAGAGACCCAGTACTTC. Amino acid sequence: CASSLGGLDGQETQYF.

In this sample, this clonotype turned up a few times. The rearrangement joins TRBV20-1 to TRBJ2-7; tentatively, D is TRBD2 (7 bases). V lost 3 bases and J 2 bases, leaving 14 bases between the germline ends. The CDR3 is 14 residues long. In germline, CDR1 is DFQATT, CDR2 SNEGSKA (reference sequence). The CDR3 DNA reads as TGCAGTGCTAGGGGCGGGGGCCTCCCCTACGAGCAGTACTTC. This encodes CSARGGGLPYEQYF.

This clonotype has a handful of counts. The gene calls are TRBV20-1 and TRBJ2-5; perhaps TRBD1 as D (6 bases). The CDR3 spans 14 residues. From germline, CDR1 is DFQATT and CDR2 SNEGSKA (reference sequence). Between the trimmed V and J ends, which lost 4 bases and 3 bases, there was a span of 15 bases. The CDR3 DNA reads TGCAGTGCTAAGGACAGCCGATTGAAAGAGACCCAGTACTTC. Amino acid sequence: CSAKDSRLKETQYF.

The V and J genes are TRBV6-2 or TRBV6-3 and TRBJ2-4; 9 bases are a match to TRBD1. The CDR3 length is 18 residues. The V segment lost 3 bases and the J segment 13 bases; nucleotides outside the gene matches: 22. Looked up from germline, CDR1 is MNHEY and CDR2 is SVGEGT. The CDR3 region has the DNA TGTGCCAGCAGTTATCACAAACAGGGGGCCCAAATCAAAGATGAGCAGTACTTC. Its translation: CASSYHKQGAQIKDEQYF.